The 26 T cell receptor beta chains presented below share a single source sample, sequenced in a study of CD8+CD57+ T cells in acquired aplastic anemia. Using genomic DNA as the template, TCR beta VDJ and CDR3 profiling was carried out. TCRdb recomputed calls from the reads with MiXCR, one row per CDR3 protein. In the table there are 190,000 or so distinct CDR3 sequences, roughly 57% of which are singletons. The sample consisted of sorted CD4+, CD8+, or CD8+CD57+ T cells (not recorded which) from PBMCs. These receptors were taken from a human donor in good health.

The genes are TRBV7-8 and TRBJ2-7; 11 nucleotides agree with TRBD1. This CDR3 is built from 15 residues. Losses at the gene ends were 5 bases for V and 4 bases for J; bases not matched to a gene: 7. Germline V lookup: CDR1 SGHVS, CDR2 FQNEAQ. CDR3 in DNA: TGTGCCAGCAGCCCAGGACAGGGGGCGGGATACGAGCAGTACTTC. It codes for CASSPGQGAGYEQYF.

The chain recombines TRBV20-1 with TRBJ2-5; 7 bases are shared with TRBD1. With V trimmed by 0 bases and J by 1 base, 5 bases remained unmatched. The CDR3 has 15 amino acids. Germline V gives CDR1 DFQATT, CDR2 SNEGSKA (reference sequence). In DNA form, the CDR3 reads TGCAGTGCTAGAGATATAGGGACAGTCCAAGAGACCCAGTACTTC. Its translation: CSARDIGTVQETQYF.

This clonotype has a count of ten or more. V and J are TRBV4-3 and TRBJ2-7, with 9 positions matching TRBD1. The germline gives CDR1 LGHNA, CDR2 YSLEER. CDR3 length: 15 amino acids. Germline trimming cut 0 bases from V and 4 bases from J; bases unmatched to any gene: 4. Here the CDR3 reads CASSQDGTGHYEQYF. The CDR3 nucleotides read TGCGCCAGCAGCCAAGATGGGACAGGGCATTACGAGCAGTACTTC.

The rearrangement joins TRBV15 to TRBJ2-7; D is uncertain. Germline lookup yields CDR1 LNHNV and CDR2 YYDKDF (reference sequence). The CDR3 runs 14 residues. With 0 bases removed from V and 0 bases from J, the gap between germline ends came to 6 bases. CDR3 amino acids: CATSREPGSYEQYF. CDR3 DNA sequence: TGTGCCACCAGCAGAGAGCCGGGCTCCTACGAGCAGTACTTC.

The chain combines TRBV7-2 with TRBJ2-1, with a tentative D call TRBD2 (5 bases). The germline gives CDR1 SGHTA, CDR2 FQGNSA. Trimming took 6 bases from V and 6 from J, leaving 15 bases between them. The CDR3 covers 14 residues. CDR3 in DNA: TGTGCCAGCAGTTTTTCTAGCAGCCGCAATGAGCAGTTCTTC. Its protein is CASSFSSSRNEQFF.

This clonotype was seen repeatedly, ten times or more. V is TRBV10-3 and J is TRBJ2-7, with 11 nucleotides matching TRBD2. Germline lookup yields CDR1 ENHRY and CDR2 SYGVKD. The trim removed 3 bases at V and 3 bases at J, leaving 1 base unmatched. This CDR3 has 14 residues. This CDR3 reads CAISEGLAGYEQYF. CDR3 nucleotide sequence: TGTGCCATCAGTGAAGGACTAGCGGGCTACGAGCAGTACTTC.

The sample holds many counts of this clonotype. The rearrangement joins TRBV7-8 to TRBJ1-2; TRBD1 is a possible D gene (5 bases). The CDR3 has 14 amino acids. Germline CDR1 and CDR2: SGHVS and FQNEAQ. V was pared by 6 bases and J by 0 bases, with 11 bases between. In DNA, the CDR3 is TGTGCCAGCAGTAGCCGACAGCCTAACTATGGCTACACCTTC. Its protein is CASSSRQPNYGYTF.

This clonotype was observed at least ten times. J is TRBJ2-2 and V is TRBV10-1, with 7 nucleotides matching TRBD1. V gave up 2 bases and J gave up 0 bases; unmatched junction bases: 0. CDR3 length: 15 amino acids. The germline gives CDR1 WNHNN, CDR2 SYGVQD (reference sequence). CDR3 sequence reads: CASSEGTANTGELFF. CDR3 nucleotide sequence: TGCGCCAGCAGTGAGGGGACAGCGAACACCGGGGAGCTGTTTTTT.

J is TRBJ2-3 and V is TRBV7-3; D is uncertain. CDR1 is SGHTA, CDR2 FQGTGA, per germline. Trimming cost V 2 bases and J 6 bases, with 18 bases left between them. The CDR3 is 16 residues long. This CDR3 reads CASSLAHLRLVDTQYF. As DNA, the CDR3 is TGTGCCAGCAGCTTAGCCCACTTAAGGCTGGTGGATACGCAGTATTTT.

The V gene is TRBV29-1, the J gene TRBJ2-2; D remains unclear. Looked up from germline, CDR1 is SQVTM and CDR2 is ANQGSEA. CDR3 length: 15 residues. V was cut by 2 bases and J by 0 bases, with 10 bases left in between. The CDR3 spells CSVEKTGSNTGELFF. CDR3 DNA: TGCAGCGTTGAAAAGACTGGGTCGAACACCGGGGAGCTGTTTTTT.

This rearrangement joins TRBV19 to TRBJ1-6; 9 nucleotides line up with TRBD1. Germline V CDR1 and CDR2: LNHDA, SQIVND (reference sequence). V lost 6 bases to trimming and J lost 11 bases; unmatched junction nucleotides: 5. The length of the CDR3 is 13 residues. The CDR3 loop reads CASSDRGGTPLHF. DNA of the CDR3: TGTGCCAGTAGCGACAGGGGGGGGACACCCCTCCACTTT.

A remark on this clonotype: The junction differs from germline at one of its ends, possibly a read error. V and J are TRBV24-1 and TRBJ1-5, with D perhaps TRBD1 (5 bases). Per the germline V gene, CDR1 is KGHDR and CDR2 is SFDVKD. The CDR3 extends over 15 amino acids. The CDR3 sequence is CATSAGQGPNQPQHF. CDR3 DNA: TGTGCCACCAGTGCGGGGCAGGGCCCCAATCAGCCCCAGCATTTC.

This clonotype came up a few times. V gene TRBV7-2 combines with J gene TRBJ2-1; 7 bases align to TRBD2. The J segment lost 5 bases and the V segment lost 2 bases, leaving 3 bases of the junction unmatched. Germline V CDR1 and CDR2: SGHTA, FQGNSA. This CDR3 contains 14 residues. CDR3 region: CASSLMAGDNEQFF. The CDR3 DNA reads as TGTGCCAGCAGCTTAATGGCGGGGGACAATGAGCAGTTCTTC.

This chain joins TRBV10-3 and TRBJ1-3; D gene ambiguous. CDR1 and CDR2 (germline): ENHRY, SYGVKD. Trimming stripped 0 bases from V and 4 bases from J, with 10 bases between. The CDR3 is made up of 15 amino acids. CDR3 in amino acids: CAISESGGEGNTIYF. The CDR3 nucleotides are TGTGCCATCAGTGAGTCGGGAGGTGAAGGAAACACCATATATTTT.

The chain carries TRBV7-2 and TRBJ2-7; tentatively, D is TRBD1 or TRBD2 (6 bases each). The J call could be wrong; TRBJ2-5 is a better fit for the DNA end. CDR1 and CDR2 from the germline V gene are SGHTA and FQGNSA. This CDR3 has 16 amino acids. CDR3 nucleotides: TGTGCCAGCAGCTCCTACGAATTGGGGGGCCGAGAGACCCAGTACTTC. Amino acid sequence: CASSSYELGGRETQYF.

This clonotype was counted a few times. J is TRBJ2-7 and V is TRBV10-2, with 10 bases lining up with TRBD2. CDR1 WSHSY and CDR2 SAAADI come from the germline V gene. CDR3 size: 16 residues. Losses at the gene ends were 7 bases for V and 3 bases for J; bases not matched to a gene: 12. CDR3: CASKGDPAGGRYEQYF. CDR3 coding DNA: TGCGCCAGCAAAGGGGACCCAGCGGGGGGGCGCTACGAGCAGTACTTC.

This chain uses TRBV10-3 with TRBJ2-5, with 7 bases matching TRBD2. The CDR3 has 16 amino acids. The V and J ends lost 3 bases and 1 base, in that order; junction bases with no gene match: 8. Germline V gene lookup returns CDR1 ENHRY and CDR2 SYGVKD. This CDR3 reads CAISERRGSGQETQYF. CDR3 in DNA: TGTGCCATCAGTGAAAGGCGGGGGTCCGGCCAAGAGACCCAGTACTTC.

The chain joins TRBV10-3 to TRBJ2-5; TRBD2 agrees at 13 bases. J gave up 4 bases and V 10 bases, and 3 bases lay outside the gene matches. CDR1 and CDR2 from the germline V gene are ENHRY and SYGVKD. CDR3 length equals 13 residues. CDR3 protein: CATRTSGRETQYF. In DNA form, the CDR3 reads TGTGCCACCCGGACTAGCGGGAGAGAGACCCAGTACTTC.

Many counts were recorded for this clonotype. The chain employs TRBV9 and TRBJ1-1; a weak D match, TRBD1 (6 bases). The CDR3 runs to 14 residues. Trimming left V 0 bases short and J 5 bases short, with 11 bases between. Germline CDR1 and CDR2: SGDLS and YYNGEE. DNA for the CDR3: TGTGCCAGCAGCGTAGTCGAGGGGGGGACTGAAGCTTTCTTT. It yields the protein CASSVVEGGTEAFF.

This clonotype showed up many times. The V call is TRBV4-1, the J call TRBJ1-6, with unresolved D. Trimming took 0 bases from V and 0 from J, leaving 15 bases between them. CDR3 length: 19 residues. CDR1 is MGHRA and CDR2 is YSYEKL in the germline V gene. This CDR3 reads CASSQDEGFLISYNSPLHF. As DNA, the CDR3 is TGCGCCAGCAGCCAAGATGAAGGCTTTCTGATCTCCTATAATTCACCCCTCCACTTT.

This clonotype turned up a few times. The rearrangement uses TRBV20-1 and TRBJ1-2, with D unresolved. Germline V gene data show CDR1 as DFQATT and CDR2 as SNEGSKA (reference sequence). The V gene lost 2 bases and the J gene lost 0 bases, with 7 bases spanning the gap. The CDR3 length is 13 residues. The CDR3 coding sequence is TGCAGTGCTAGACGGCACACTAACTATGGCTACACCTTC. Its protein is CSARRHTNYGYTF.

The rearrangement joins TRBV20-1 to TRBJ2-3; tentative D call: TRBD1 (6 bases). CDR1 is DFQATT, CDR2 SNEGSKA, per germline (reference sequence). The ends were cut back, 0 bases at V and 8 bases at J, with 15 bases in the middle. The CDR3 spans 14 residues. CDR3 residues: CSARDRAGAGTQYF. In nucleotides, the CDR3 is TGCAGTGCTAGAGATCGCGCAGGGGCAGGTACGCAGTATTTT.

This sequence joins TRBV24-1 and TRBJ2-1; no reliable D call. This CDR3 has 17 amino acids. The germline V gene encodes CDR1 KGHDR and CDR2 SFDVKD. Trimming pared 5 bases from V and 9 bases from J, leaving 25 bases between. CDR3 protein: CATSVLGGQLNPSEQFF. Here the CDR3 DNA reads TGTGCCACCAGTGTCCTTGGTGGGCAGCTTAATCCGAGTGAGCAGTTCTTC.

The chain couples TRBV10-2 to TRBJ2-7; possibly TRBD2 for D (5 bases). Trimming took off 3 bases at V and 4 bases at J, with 10 bases between the two ends. The CDR3 loop spans 13 amino acids. Germline CDR1 and CDR2: WSHSY and SAAADI. The CDR3 loop reads CASSEGSLYEQYF. The CDR3 bases are TGCGCCAGCAGTGAAGGGAGTCTTTACGAGCAGTACTTC.

This clonotype was picked up many times. A read error may account for a junction end that differs from germline. V gene TRBV9 combines with J gene TRBJ2-7; D is uncertain. This CDR3 is 13 amino acids long. Germline-derived CDR1 and CDR2 are SGDLS and YYNGEE. CDR3 protein: CASSVEGSYERYF. The CDR3 nucleotides are TGTGCCAGCAGCGTAGAGGGCTCCTACGAGCGGTACTTC.

CDR3 region: CASRGQGVMEYF. DNA of the CDR3: TGTGCCAGCAGGGGACAGGGGGTAATGGAGTACTTC. This chain links TRBV2 with TRBJ2-7; 11 nucleotides agree with TRBD1. V was clipped by 6 bases and J by 11 bases; unmatched bases: 6. The CDR3 runs 12 residues. Germline V lookup: CDR1 SNHLY, CDR2 FYNNEI.